This TCR beta chain was identified in a study of regulatory T cells in long-lasting Graves disease. On this clonotype itself: What it recognizes is unknown. A far larger clone is a single base away, which makes a read error likely.

General study results and limits: There were preferences for TRBV28, TRBJ1-2 and TRBJ2-5 in persistent disease.

This CDR3 is 16 amino acids long. Trimming pared 4 bases from V and 0 bases from J, leaving 10 bases between. Germline assignment: CDR1 MNHEY and CDR2 SVGAGI. Investigators prepared the TCR beta libraries by applying iRepertoire HTBI primers and Arm-PCR of CDR3 regions. Via MiXCR, TCRdb re-called the multiplex PCR reads, giving one row per CDR3 protein. The table lists 200,000 to 250,000 distinct CDR3 sequences, roughly 20% of them singletons, with 12% in the top ten. Time point denoted: newly diagnosed GD, antithyroid drugs for less than 3 months. The TCR library was prepared using RNA isolated from PBMCs. All patients originated from an endocrinology department located in Xi'an, China. Another study also made use of these data, one on T cells in Graves' hyperthyroidism and ophthalmopathy. As reported in that work: Patients aged 18 to 65 with hyperthyroidism were newly diagnosed, with duration under 2 months. Separation of ophthalmopathy from stable hyperthyroidism was achieved by a 13 V-J model.

Sample: peripheral blood mononuclear cells (PBMCs), taken at new diagnosis, from a patient treated with antithyroid drugs. This receptor was identified in a woman younger than 45 with Graves disease. J is TRBJ2-6 and V is TRBV6-5, with a tentative D call TRBD1 (6 bases). DNA for the CDR3: TGTGCCAGCAGTTGGCAGGGGCCCTCTGGGGCCAACGTCCTGACTTTC. Translation: CASSWQGPSGANVLTF.